This TCR beta chain emerged from a study of blood T cell repertoires in COVID-19. For the study at large: Italy, Spain and the United States were the sources of the convalescent and acute COVID-19 samples.

This study enrolled people aged about 18 to 90 from approximately 24 US geographic areas. Cohort placement rested on clinical history that participants reported themselves. Germline CDR1 is SGHTA and CDR2 is FQGNSA. J gave up 7 bases and V 5 bases, and 7 bases lay outside the gene matches. The CDR3 extends over 15 amino acids. Original handling: Researchers report that nucleated cell counts were estimated from reference gene primer amplification. Clones were sequenced by immunoSEQ multiplex PCR, and TCRdb holds only the in-frame ones, with some missing. The V and J calls and clone size are taken from that table; D and trimming were inferred from the DNA. This repertoire shows approximately 150,000 clones, about 80% found once; its top ten account for around 2.4%.

The origin of this receptor is a man aged 35-49 years with acute COVID-19. Sequencing was performed on PBMCs or T cells enriched from blood (not recorded which). This chain links TRBV7-2 with TRBJ2-1; 11 bases fit TRBD2. CDR3 nucleotide sequence: TGTGCCAGCAGCCCTACTAGCGGGAGAATGAATGAGCAGTTCTTC. As protein: CASSPTSGRMNEQFF.